This TCR beta chain was recorded in a study of response to subunit inactivated influenza vaccine. The study, taken as a whole, reports: Authors suggested seasonal influenza vaccinations each recruit few new T cells.

Germline V lookup: CDR1 MNHEY, CDR2 SVGEGT. The ends were cut back, 2 bases at V and 5 bases at J, with 12 bases in the middle. This CDR3 spans 14 amino acids. As regards this clonotype: Antigen: not known.

TCRdb ran MiXCR on the RT-PCR reads and lists one entry per CDR3 protein. This table has some 800,000 distinct CDR3 sequences, about 20% appearing once. J is TRBJ2-5 and V is TRBV6-2 or TRBV6-3; unclear D gene. The material was PBMCs from blood, obtained 5 days after vaccination. The TCR sequence derives from a man over 45 who received an inactivated influenza vaccine. CDR3 bases: TGTGCCAGCAGTTACCCGACCAAACGGGAGACCCAGTACTTC. Amino acids: CASSYPTKRETQYF.